The 3 T cell receptor beta chains given below trace back to one sample, sequenced in a study of blood T cell repertoires in COVID-19. Clones were sequenced by immunoSEQ multiplex PCR, and TCRdb holds only the in-frame ones, with some missing. The repertoire includes roughly 150,000 clones, about 86% of them detected once, and more than 3% sits in the top ten. Sequenced input: peripheral blood. The receptors here all came from an older woman with acute or convalescent COVID-19.

The chain employs TRBV13 and TRBJ1-6; D gene uncertain. The germline V gene encodes CDR1 PRHDT and CDR2 FYEKMQ (reference sequence). The length of the CDR3 is 13 residues. With 6 bases removed from V and 7 bases from J, the gap between germline ends came to 10 bases. CDR3 in DNA: TGTGCCAGCAGTACCACTAGGAATTCACCCCTCCACTTT. It is translated as CASSTTRNSPLHF.

The chain recombines TRBV6-5 with TRBJ1-2, with 12 bases fitting TRBD1. Germline V gene lookup returns CDR1 MNHEY and CDR2 SVGAGI. V shed 0 bases and J 8 bases; nucleotides not matched to a gene: 7. This CDR3 has 16 residues. The CDR3 nucleotides are TGTGCCAGCAGTTACTCAGAGGGACAGGGGGCGGGAGGCTACACCTTC. Its protein product is CASSYSEGQGAGGYTF.

The gene calls are TRBV19 and TRBJ1-1; a possible D gene is TRBD1 (5 bases). The CDR3 has 15 residues. V lost 5 bases and J 4 bases, leaving 17 bases between the germline ends. Germline V lookup: CDR1 LNHDA, CDR2 SQIVND (reference sequence). The CDR3 is CASSPQWGRSTEAFF. CDR3 in DNA: TGTGCCAGTAGTCCCCAGTGGGGCAGAAGCACTGAAGCTTTCTTT.